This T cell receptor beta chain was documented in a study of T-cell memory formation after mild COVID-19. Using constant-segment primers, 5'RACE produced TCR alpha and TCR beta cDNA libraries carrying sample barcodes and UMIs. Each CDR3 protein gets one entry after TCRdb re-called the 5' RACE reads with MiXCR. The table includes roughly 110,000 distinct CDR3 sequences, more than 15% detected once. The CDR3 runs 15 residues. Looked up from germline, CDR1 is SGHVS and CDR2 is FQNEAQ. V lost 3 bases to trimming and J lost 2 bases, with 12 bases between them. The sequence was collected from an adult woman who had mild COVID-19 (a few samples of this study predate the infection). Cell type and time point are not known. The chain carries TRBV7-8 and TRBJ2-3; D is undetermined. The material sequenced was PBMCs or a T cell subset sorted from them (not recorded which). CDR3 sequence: CASSFVGSLTDTQYF. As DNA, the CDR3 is TGTGCCAGCAGCTTCGTTGGGTCGCTCACAGATACGCAGTATTTT.